Listed below are T cell receptor beta chains from one sample, sequenced in a study of blood T cell repertoires in COVID-19. Measured with immunoSEQ multiplex PCR; TCRdb has only the in-frame clones, and not every one. This table has tens of thousands of clones, about nine tenths appearing once. Sequences were obtained from peripheral blood. These receptors were obtained from a man in his 70s with active or convalescent COVID-19. The CDR3 runs from the conserved cysteine through the conserved F or W. A D gene is named only where the DNA matches it firmly. A row's size may be missing; if present it is once, few, many or a size class.

>TRBD1|TRBV5-1|TRBJ1-1|17|-
TGCGCCAGCAGCTTGGAGGGGACAGCCTCTATGAACACTGAAGCTTTCTTT
CASSLEGTASMNTEAFF
>TRBD1|TRBV19|TRBJ1-5|14|-
TGTGCCAGTAGTCGGACAGGGGATAATCAGCCCCAGCATTTT
CASSRTGDNQPQHF
>TRBD1|TRBV5-1|TRBJ2-5|20|-
TGCGCCAGCAGCTTGAGGGGGGCCCCGGGACAGGGGTGGGGACAAGAGACCCAGTACTTC
CASSLRGAPGQGWGQETQYF
>TRBD1|TRBV28|TRBJ1-5|17|once
TGTGCCAGCAGTCCTGGGACAGGGTATCTGTCGGGTCAGCCCCAGCATTTT
CASSPGTGYLSGQPQHF
>-|TRBV18|TRBJ2-5|18|-
TGTGCCAGCTCACCCCCGGGACAACTCAATATCATTCAAGAGACCCAGTACTTC
CASSPPGQLNIIQETQYF
>TRBD1|TRBV11-2|TRBJ1-1|15|-
TGTGCCAGCAGCTCAGGATACACAGGGGACACTGAAGCTTTCTTT
CASSSGYTGDTEAFF
>TRBD1|TRBV19|TRBJ1-1|16|-
TGTGCCAGTAGTATTCTCTTGACAGGGGGCAACACTGAAGCTTTCTTT
CASSILLTGGNTEAFF
>TRBD2|TRBV7-9|TRBJ2-1|16|-
TGTGCCAGCAGCTTGGGGGGACTAGCGGGCTACAATGAGCAGTTCTTC
CASSLGGLAGYNEQFF
>TRBD1|TRBV3-1/TRBV3-2|TRBJ2-1|14|-
TGTGCCAGCAGCCTCAGACAGGGTGGCAATGAGCAGTTCTTC
CASSLRQGGNEQFF
>TRBD1|TRBV10-2|TRBJ1-5|13|-
TGCGCCAGCAGTGTGACAGGGGATCAGCCCCAGCATTTT
CASSVTGDQPQHF
>TRBD1|TRBV5-1|TRBJ2-5|13|-
TGCGCCAGCAGAGGGACAGGGAGAAAGACCCAGTACTTC
CASRGTGRKTQYF
>TRBD2|TRBV5-4|TRBJ2-7|16|few
TGTGCCAGCAGCGGGACTAGTTTTTCCTCGCATAACGAGCAGTACTTC
CASSGTSFSSHNEQYF
>TRBD1|TRBV6-1|TRBJ1-2|14|-
TGTGCCAGCCGACAGGGAACCTCTAACTATGGCTACACCTTC
CASRQGTSNYGYTF
>TRBD1|TRBV9|TRBJ1-3|14|once
TGTGCCAGCAGCGCGGGACAGGGGGCAGACACCATATATTTT
CASSAGQGADTIYF
>-|TRBV5-6|TRBJ1-4|12|-
TGTGCCAGCAGTGGACAGTATGAAAAACTGTTTTTT
CASSGQYEKLFF
>-|TRBV4-2|TRBJ1-1|15|-
TGTGCCAGCAGTAAAGGGTCCCGACTAGGGACTGAAGCTTTCTTT
CASSKGSRLGTEAFF
>TRBD1|TRBV28|TRBJ2-6|16|-
TGTGCCAGCAGGTCCACAGGGGGAACTGGGGCCAACGTCCTGACTTTC
CASRSTGGTGANVLTF
>-|TRBV5-5|TRBJ1-1|15|few
TGTGCCAGCAGCTTGGTTAGGCTCAGGGTCACTGAAGCTTTCTTT
CASSLVRLRVTEAFF
>-|TRBV21-1|TRBJ2-1|18|once
TGTGCCAGCAGCATCGGGACTAGCTGGGGAGGAGGATACAATGAGCAGTTCTTC
CASSIGTSWGGGYNEQFF
>-|TRBV6-5|TRBJ2-2|15|-
TGTGCCAGCACATCTCCTCCGGGTCCCACCGGGGAGCTGTTTTTT
CASTSPPGPTGELFF
>TRBD1|TRBV30|TRBJ2-7|17|-
TGTGCCTGGAGTCGGATTGGTAGGGACAGGGGGACTGGCGAGCAGTACTTC
CAWSRIGRDRGTGEQYF
>-|TRBV6-5|TRBJ1-3|15|-
TGTGCCAGCAGTACGGGGTACAACTCTGGAAACACCATATATTTT
CASSTGYNSGNTIYF
>TRBD2|TRBV10-3|TRBJ2-7|13|-
TGTGCCATCGGGCGGGAGGGCTCCTACGAGCAGTACTTC
CAIGREGSYEQYF
>TRBD1|TRBV5-8|TRBJ2-1|14|-
TGTGCCAGCAGCTTAGGACAGGAATGGAATGAGCAGTTCTTC
CASSLGQEWNEQFF
>TRBD1|TRBV7-2|TRBJ2-7|13|once
TGTGCCAGCAGCGTGGGGACAGACTACGAGCAGTACTTC
CASSVGTDYEQYF
>-|TRBV5-4|TRBJ2-1|17|once
TGTGCCAGCAGCTCGGCAACCGCGAGGAGGCAGGTCAATGAGCAGTTCTTC
CASSSATARRQVNEQFF
>TRBD1|TRBV7-9|TRBJ1-6|13|-
TGTGCCAGCAGCCAAGGACAGGGTACGTCCCTCCACTTT
CASSQGQGTSLHF
>TRBD1|TRBV6-6|TRBJ1-1|15|-
TGTGCCAGCAGACTTTCTACAGGGGGGGACACTGAAGCTTTCTTT
CASRLSTGGDTEAFF
>-|TRBV7-2|TRBJ2-1|14|-
TGTGCCAGCAGCCTAGCTTCCCTAAAGAATGAGCAGTTCTTC
CASSLASLKNEQFF
>-|TRBV2|TRBJ2-7|15|-
TGTGCCAGCAGTGATCTCTCGACGGGTTGGGACGAGCAGTACTTC
CASSDLSTGWDEQYF
>-|TRBV7-2|TRBJ2-4|16|few
TGTGCCAGCAGCTTAGTACAGGGAGCGGGGTTAGACATTCAGTACTTC
CASSLVQGAGLDIQYF
>TRBD2|TRBV29-1|TRBJ2-3|14|-
TGCAGCATAGGGGGGGGACTAGCAGGTGATACGCAGTATTTT
CSIGGGLAGDTQYF
>-|TRBV3-1/TRBV3-2|TRBJ2-7|14|once
TGTGCCAGCAGCCCGAGGGGGGGGGCTACGAATCAGTACTTC
CASSPRGGATNQYF
>TRBD2|TRBV6-1|TRBJ2-7|15|-
TGTGCCAGCAGTGAAGAGGCTAGCGGAAACTACGAGCAGTACTTC
CASSEEASGNYEQYF